This entry is about one T cell receptor (beta chain). Profiled with immunoSEQ multiplex PCR; TCRdb holds only in-frame clones, not every one. The profile shows about 240,000 clones, around 80% of them singletons. Germline CDR1 is MNHEY and CDR2 is SVGAGI. The CDR3 loop spans 15 amino acids. The junction had 3 bases not matched to a gene; V was cut back by 0 bases and J by 5 bases. The sample is drawn from a study of blood T cell repertoires in COVID-19. Study at large: PBMCs, B-cell-depleted T cells, or T cells provided the cDNA or gDNA that made up the material.

The chain links TRBV6-5 to TRBJ2-5; 10 positions match TRBD1. The receptor comes from a woman between 18 and 30 years old with acute or convalescent COVID-19. The sequenced sample was peripheral blood. The CDR3 nucleotides are TGTGCCAGCAGTTACTCAGGGACAGGGGTGGAGACCCAGTACTTC. Amino acid sequence: CASSYSGTGVETQYF.